The 14 T cell receptor beta chains given below trace back to one sample, sequenced in a study of blood T cell repertoires in COVID-19. Measured with immunoSEQ multiplex PCR; TCRdb has only the in-frame clones, and not every one. The table includes about 140,000 clones, 60% to 80% detected once. Sequenced: PBMCs or T cells enriched from blood (not recorded which). These receptors were taken from a woman aged 45-59 years who had recovered from COVID-19.

V usage is TRBV28 and J usage is TRBJ1-5; 9 bases map to TRBD1. Per the germline V gene, CDR1 is MDHEN and CDR2 is SYDVKM. This CDR3 spans 15 amino acids. Germline trimming cut 4 bases from V and 1 base from J; bases unmatched to any gene: 2. The CDR3 bases are TGTGCCAGCAGTTGGACAGGGGTAAGCAATCAGCCCCAGCATTTT. Translated, it gives CASSWTGVSNQPQHF.

The chain carries TRBV12-5 and TRBJ2-5, with D possibly TRBD1 on 8 matching bases. The germline V and J ends were trimmed by 0 bases and 5 bases, with 13 bases remaining between them. CDR3 length equals 15 residues. The V gene's germline CDR1 is LGHNT and CDR2 FRNRAP. CDR3 sequence reads: CASGLVQGGRETQYF. In nucleotides, the CDR3 is TGTGCTAGTGGTTTGGTACAGGGGGGGAGGGAGACCCAGTACTTC.

The rearrangement joins TRBV6-5 to TRBJ2-7, with D perhaps TRBD2 (5 bases). This CDR3 has 14 residues. V lost 5 bases, J lost 7 bases, and 18 bases lay in between. From germline, CDR1 is MNHEY and CDR2 SVGAGI. CDR3 nucleotide sequence: TGTGCCAGCAGTCCTGGAGGCGAACCTACAGAGCAGTACTTC. This codes for CASSPGGEPTEQYF.

This clone appeared a few times. The chain uses TRBV28 and TRBJ1-5; TRBD1 matches at 7 bases. V lost 8 bases to trimming and J lost 2 bases; unmatched junction nucleotides: 9. This CDR3 has 15 residues. Germline-derived CDR1 and CDR2 are MDHEN and SYDVKM. The CDR3 DNA reads TGTGCCAGCCAGCCTACAGGGGCCGGCAATCAGCCCCAGCATTTT. The encoded protein is CASQPTGAGNQPQHF. Drawing the rest from reference TRBV28 and TRBJ1-5, the complete variable domain is DVKVTQSSRYLVKRTGEKVFLECVQDMDHENMFWYRQDPGLGLRLIYFSYDVKMKEKGDIPEGYSVSREKKERFSLILESASTNQTSMYLCASQPTGAGNQPQHFGDGTRLSIL.

This chain uses TRBV28 with TRBJ2-7; perhaps TRBD2 as D (5 bases). CDR3 size: 13 residues. Per the germline V gene, CDR1 is MDHEN and CDR2 is SYDVKM. V was pared by 7 bases and J by 3 bases, with 13 bases between. The CDR3 DNA is TGTGCCAGCACCCCCCCGGGAATCTACGAGCAGTACTTC. Translating gives CASTPPGIYEQYF.

V is TRBV18 and J is TRBJ1-1; 7 nucleotides agree with TRBD1. The trim removed 0 bases at V and 11 bases at J, leaving 12 bases unmatched. Germline assignment: CDR1 KGHSH and CDR2 LQKENI. The CDR3 spans 15 residues. The CDR3 sequence: CASSPPGQPITAAFF. Written as DNA, the CDR3 is TGTGCCAGCTCACCACCGGGACAGCCCATAACTGCCGCTTTCTTT.

The count of this clone is one. The chain joins TRBV12-2 to TRBJ1-1; TRBD1, the D gene given by the table, was not confirmed from the DNA. TRBV12-2 is a recognized pseudogene. This CDR3 is built from 14 residues. This CDR3 is CASRYLWGDTEAFF. DNA of the CDR3: TGTGCAAGTCGCTATCTCTGGGGCGACACTGAAGCTTTCTTT.

V is TRBV3-1 (or the pseudogene TRBV3-2) and J is TRBJ1-6; no clear D. Germline assignment: CDR1 LGHDT and CDR2 YNNKEL (reference sequence). The CDR3 runs 15 residues. Trimming left V 3 bases short and J 10 bases short, with 16 bases between. CDR3 amino acids: CASSHTSTRRSPLHF. The CDR3 DNA is TGTGCCAGCAGCCACACCTCAACCCGCCGGTCACCCCTCCACTTT.

V and J are TRBV4-1 and TRBJ2-1, with 9 nucleotides matching TRBD2. This CDR3 has 16 residues. J lost 1 base, V lost 5 bases, and 6 bases had no gene match. Germline assignment: CDR1 MGHRA and CDR2 YSYEKL. The CDR3 here is CASSSGTSRSYNEQFF. The DNA for the CDR3 is TGCGCCAGCAGCTCCGGGACTAGCCGATCCTACAATGAGCAGTTCTTC.

The V gene is TRBV4-2, the J gene TRBJ1-5; D perhaps matches TRBD1 (5 bases). The V gene's germline CDR1 is LGHNA and CDR2 YNFKEQ. There are 14 residues in the CDR3. V lost 3 bases and J lost 6, with 12 bases in between. CDR3 DNA: TGTGCCAGCAGCCAGGTCAGGGATCGTCAGCCCCAGCATTTT. Amino acid sequence: CASSQVRDRQPQHF.

The J gene is TRBJ1-6, the V gene TRBV28; TRBD1 matches at 7 bases. The J segment lost 5 bases and the V segment lost 6 bases, leaving 4 bases of the junction unmatched. The CDR3 length is 14 residues. The germline gives CDR1 MDHEN, CDR2 SYDVKM. The chain's CDR3 is CASRSTGDNSPLHF. CDR3 bases: TGTGCCAGCAGGTCAACAGGGGATAATTCACCCCTCCACTTT.

The V and J genes are TRBV27 and TRBJ1-2; the match to TRBD1 covers 9 bases. The CDR3 extends over 14 amino acids. Germline loops: CDR1 MNHEY, CDR2 SMNVEV (reference sequence). V trimming: 2 bases; J trimming: 8 bases; junction bases outside the gene matches: 6. The CDR3 sequence: CASSLRTGVGGYTF. CDR3 bases: TGTGCCAGCAGTTTAAGGACAGGGGTTGGGGGCTACACCTTC.

The chain joins TRBV7-9 to TRBJ2-7, with 8 bases identical to TRBD1. Germline lookup yields CDR1 SEHNR and CDR2 FQNEAQ (reference sequence). The junction had 12 bases not matched to a gene; V was cut back by 4 bases and J by 4 bases. The CDR3 loop spans 16 amino acids. The CDR3 is CASSSDRDLRWYEQYF. CDR3 in DNA: TGTGCCAGCAGCTCGGACAGGGACCTTCGGTGGTACGAGCAGTACTTC. Supplemented by reference TRBV7-9 and TRBJ2-7, the full variable domain reads DTGVSQNPRHKITKRGQNVTFRCDPISEHNRLYWYRQTLGQGPEFLTYFQNEAQLEKSRLLSDRFSAERPKGSFSTLEIQRTEQGDSAMYLCASSSDRDLRWYEQYFGPGTRLTVT.

In this sample, this clone turned up once. J is TRBJ1-1 and V is TRBV9, with D unclear. The V end lost 0 bases, the J end lost 4 bases, and 7 bases lay between the germline ends. The length of the CDR3 is 13 residues. The germline CDR1 and CDR2 sequences are SGDLS and YYNGEE. CDR3 in DNA: TGTGCCAGCAGCGTAGCGAGGGCCACTGAAGCTTTCTTT. Encoded protein: CASSVARATEAFF.